Each of the 16 T cell receptor beta chains below was sequenced from the same sample in a study of human T cells and chemical hapten exposure (dated by TCRdb to the early 2020s). Library prep was done by RACE. The sequencer listed for this sample is NextSeq 500. TCRdb reran the public reads through fastp at Q25 and MiXCR, keeping productive beta chains. Merged by CDR3 protein, the rows form single entries marked with the most common genes and DNA. The sample table lists more than 300,000 distinct CDR3 sequences, roughly 5% of them with a count of one. The ten largest clones take up 2% to 3% of the sample. The time point tag for this specimen amounts to: pre-sensitization, week 0. The treatment or condition label on this specimen signifies: therapeutic diphenylcyclopropenone sensitization with weekly scalp DPC. The material was whole blood, obtained in connection with sensitization to the hapten diphenylcyclopropenone (DPC). The receptors were sampled from a woman between 50 and 59 years old with alopecia areata. Some clones in this sample may be carry-over from other donors' samples.

The sample holds many counts of this clonotype. The chain joins TRBV4-2 to TRBJ2-7; no firm D call. The germline V gene has CDR1 LGHNA and CDR2 YNFKEQ. V was clipped by 0 bases and J by 7 bases, with 13 bases between them. The CDR3 is made up of 14 amino acids. The CDR3 loop reads CASSQEVTPREQYF. The CDR3, as DNA: TGTGCCAGCAGCCAAGAAGTGACTCCTCGGGAGCAGTACTTC.

Concerning this clonotype itself: Being one base from a much bigger clone, this may be a read error. This sequence joins TRBV3-1 and TRBJ2-2, with unresolved D. Germline V gene sequence: CDR1 LGHDT, CDR2 YNNKEL (reference sequence). Trimming left V 6 bases short and J 5 bases short, with 10 bases between. This CDR3 has 13 residues. The CDR3 sequence is CASRQPPTGELFF. CDR3 in DNA: TGTGCCAGCAGACAGCCTCCGACCGGGGAGCTGTTTTTT.

This clonotype was observed a handful of times. V and J are TRBV3-1 and TRBJ2-2; D unclear. This CDR3 comprises 13 residues. Germline assignment: CDR1 LGHDT and CDR2 YNNKEL (reference sequence). V lost 4 bases to trimming and J lost 5 bases, with 8 bases between them. The CDR3 reads CASSLVRTGELFF. CDR3 DNA: TGTGCCAGCAGCCTAGTGCGGACCGGGGAGCTGTTTTTT.

This clonotype has more than one count but fewer than ten. The rearrangement uses TRBV28 and TRBJ1-5; D unresolved. The CDR3 contains 13 residues. The V end was cut by 1 base, the J end by 3 bases, with 4 bases between. Germline CDR1 MDHEN, CDR2 SYDVKM. CDR3 sequence: CASSLYANQPQHF. The CDR3 bases are TGTGCCAGCAGTTTATACGCCAATCAGCCCCAGCATTTT.

The chain employs TRBV20-1 and TRBJ1-2; the D gene is possibly TRBD1 (6 bases). The V end lost 5 bases, the J end lost 4 bases, and 20 bases lay between the germline ends. The CDR3 loop spans 15 amino acids. Germline CDR1 reads DFQATT; CDR2 reads SNEGSKA (reference sequence). The CDR3: CSAFGTLRGPYGYTF. CDR3 sequence (DNA): TGCAGTGCTTTTGGTACCCTCAGGGGCCCCTATGGCTACACCTTC.

This rearrangement joins TRBV2 to TRBJ1-2; D is unresolved. The CDR3 spans 13 residues. Deletions cut 3 bases from V and 4 bases from J, with 9 bases between. Germline loops: CDR1 SNHLY, CDR2 FYNNEI. The CDR3 is CASSDAVSYGYTF. The CDR3 nucleotides read TGTGCCAGCAGTGATGCTGTTAGCTATGGCTACACCTTC.

This clonotype was seen a handful of times. The chain is built from TRBV2 and TRBJ1-2, with D unclear. The CDR3 is 14 amino acids. The germline CDR1 and CDR2 sequences are SNHLY and FYNNEI. V lost 3 bases to trimming and J lost 0 bases, with 8 bases between them. The CDR3 loop is CASSERAPNYGYTF. CDR3 coding DNA: TGTGCCAGCAGTGAGAGGGCCCCTAACTATGGCTACACCTTC.

This clonotype was counted only a few times. The rearrangement links TRBV5-1 to TRBJ1-4, with 9 bases identical to TRBD1. The V segment lost 4 bases and the J segment 5 bases; nucleotides outside the gene matches: 3. The CDR3 has 14 residues. Germline assignment: CDR1 SGHRS and CDR2 YFSETQ. The chain's CDR3 is CASSGGQGNEKLFF. The DNA of the CDR3 is TGCGCCAGCAGCGGGGGACAGGGAAATGAAAAACTGTTTTTT.

This clonotype was seen more than once but under ten times. This chain connects TRBV15 to TRBJ2-7; D not certain. V lost 3 bases to trimming and J lost 2 bases, with 14 bases between them. From germline, CDR1 is LNHNV and CDR2 YYDKDF (reference sequence). The CDR3 covers 15 residues. The CDR3 DNA reads as TGTGCCACCAGCAGGACCCCCACCGGAGCCTACGAGCAGTACTTC. The encoded protein is CATSRTPTGAYEQYF.

The chain joins TRBV18 to TRBJ1-2; possible D gene TRBD1, 5 bases. Germline V gene data show CDR1 as KGHSH and CDR2 as LQKENI. The CDR3 has 15 amino acids. Trimming shortened V by 2 bases and J by 4 bases, and 14 bases separated the two germline ends. The CDR3 loop reads CASSPVQGSSYGYTF. DNA of the CDR3: TGTGCCAGCTCACCAGTCCAGGGTAGTAGCTATGGCTACACCTTC.

The chain carries TRBV2 and TRBJ1-1; D uncertain. This CDR3 is 10 amino acids long. CDR1 and CDR2 (germline): SNHLY, FYNNEI. V lost 10 bases to trimming and J lost 6 bases, with 9 bases between them. The CDR3 DNA sequence: TGTGCCACCGTGGGCCCTGAAGCTTTCTTT. It encodes CATVGPEAFF.

J is TRBJ2-3 and V is TRBV27; D might be TRBD2 (6 bases). Trimming pared 8 bases from V and 1 base from J, leaving 10 bases between. This CDR3 contains 13 residues. Germline V gene lookup returns CDR1 MNHEY and CDR2 SMNVEV (reference sequence). The CDR3 here is CASGTYGTDTQYF. CDR3 sequence (DNA): TGTGCCAGCGGGACTTACGGCACAGATACGCAGTATTTT.

The rearrangement links TRBV3-1 to TRBJ2-7, with unresolved D. Germline V gives CDR1 LGHDT, CDR2 YNNKEL (reference sequence). The CDR3 covers 12 residues. Trimming cost V 1 base and J 5 bases, with 6 bases left between them. The CDR3 protein is CASSQGPNEQYF. As DNA, the CDR3 is TGTGCCAGCAGCCAAGGGCCGAACGAGCAGTACTTC.

The chain combines TRBV7-2 with TRBJ1-3; D not certain. Germline lookup yields CDR1 SGHTA and CDR2 FQGNSA. This CDR3 region has 16 residues. Trimming stripped 5 bases from V and 0 bases from J, with 14 bases between. DNA of the CDR3: TGTGCCAGCAGCCCCAACCAGTTACGCTCTGGAAACACCATATATTTT. It is translated as CASSPNQLRSGNTIYF.

At least ten counts were recorded for this clonotype. The gene calls are TRBV20-1 and TRBJ2-7; 12 nucleotides align to TRBD2. From germline, CDR1 is DFQATT and CDR2 SNEGSKA (reference sequence). Losses at the gene ends were 0 bases for V and 3 bases for J; bases not matched to a gene: 3. The CDR3 loop spans 15 amino acids. This CDR3 is CSARDLTSGGYEQYF. In nucleotides, the CDR3 is TGCAGTGCTAGAGACCTGACTAGCGGGGGCTACGAGCAGTACTTC.

This clonotype appeared a few times. This chain links TRBV6-2 or TRBV6-3 with TRBJ2-4, with 10 bases that match TRBD1. Losses at the gene ends were 4 bases for V and 1 base for J; bases not matched to a gene: 4. This CDR3 has 16 amino acids. The germline V gene encodes CDR1 MNHEY and CDR2 SVGEGT. In DNA form, the CDR3 reads TGTGCCAGCAGTTCGGGACAGGGGCTGGCCAAAAACATTCAGTACTTC. Its translation: CASSSGQGLAKNIQYF.